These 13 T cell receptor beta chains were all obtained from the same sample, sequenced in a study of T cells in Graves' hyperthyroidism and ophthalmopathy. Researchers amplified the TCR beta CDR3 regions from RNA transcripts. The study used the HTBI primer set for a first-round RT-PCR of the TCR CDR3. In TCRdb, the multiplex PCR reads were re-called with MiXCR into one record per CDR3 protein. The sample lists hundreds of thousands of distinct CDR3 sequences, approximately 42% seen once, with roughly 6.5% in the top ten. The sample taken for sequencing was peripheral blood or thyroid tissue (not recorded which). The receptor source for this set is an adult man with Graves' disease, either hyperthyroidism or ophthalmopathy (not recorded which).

The CDR3 protein is CASSRAGTGGSNQPQHF. The CDR3, as DNA: TGTGCCAGCAGTAGGGCCGGGACAGGGGGCTCCAATCAGCCCCAGCATTTT. The gene calls are TRBV6-1 and TRBJ1-5; 12 positions agree with TRBD1. Losses at the gene ends were 5 bases for V and 3 bases for J; bases not matched to a gene: 8. The germline gives CDR1 MNHNS, CDR2 SASEGT. The CDR3 is made up of 17 amino acids.

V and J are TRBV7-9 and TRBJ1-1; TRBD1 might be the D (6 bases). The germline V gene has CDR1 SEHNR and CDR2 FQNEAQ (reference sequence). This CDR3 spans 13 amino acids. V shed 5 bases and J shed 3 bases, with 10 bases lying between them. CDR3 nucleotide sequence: TGTGCCAGCAGCATGGACAGTCACACTGAAGCTTTCTTT. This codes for CASSMDSHTEAFF.

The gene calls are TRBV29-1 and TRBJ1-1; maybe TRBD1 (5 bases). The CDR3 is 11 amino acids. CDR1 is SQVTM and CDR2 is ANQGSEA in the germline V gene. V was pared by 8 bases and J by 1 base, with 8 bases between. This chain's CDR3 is CSTQGNTEAFF. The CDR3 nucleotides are TGCAGCACTCAGGGGAACACTGAAGCTTTCTTT.

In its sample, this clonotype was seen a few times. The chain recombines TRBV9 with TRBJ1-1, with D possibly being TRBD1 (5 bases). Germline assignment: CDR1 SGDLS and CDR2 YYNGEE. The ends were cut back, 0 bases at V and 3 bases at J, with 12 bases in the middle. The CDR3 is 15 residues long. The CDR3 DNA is TGTGCCAGCAGCGTAGATTCTGGGGGTTACACTGAAGCTTTCTTT. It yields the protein CASSVDSGGYTEAFF.

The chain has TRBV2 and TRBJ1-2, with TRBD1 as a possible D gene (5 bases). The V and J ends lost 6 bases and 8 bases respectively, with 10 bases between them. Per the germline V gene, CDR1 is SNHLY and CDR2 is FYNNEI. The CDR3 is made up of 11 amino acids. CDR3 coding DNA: TGTGCCAGCAGGGGACCCGGAGGCTACACCTTC. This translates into CASRGPGGYTF. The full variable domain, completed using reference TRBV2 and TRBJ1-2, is EPEVTQTPSHQVTQMGQEVILRCVPISNHLYFYWYRQILGQKVEFLVSFYNNEISEKSEIFDDQFSVERPDGSNFTLKIRSTKLEDSAMYFCASRGPGGYTFGSGTRLTVV.

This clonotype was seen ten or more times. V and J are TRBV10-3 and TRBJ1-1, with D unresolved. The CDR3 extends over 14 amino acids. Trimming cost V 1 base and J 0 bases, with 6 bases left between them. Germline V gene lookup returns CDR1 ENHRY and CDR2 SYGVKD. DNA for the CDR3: TGTGCCATCAGTGAGTATGGGGTGAACACTGAAGCTTTCTTT. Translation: CAISEYGVNTEAFF.

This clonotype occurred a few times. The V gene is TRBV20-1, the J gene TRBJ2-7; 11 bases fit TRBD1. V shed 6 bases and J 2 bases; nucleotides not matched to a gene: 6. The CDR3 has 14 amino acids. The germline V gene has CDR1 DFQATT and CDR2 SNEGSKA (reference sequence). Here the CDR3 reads CSAQPGQGAYEQYF. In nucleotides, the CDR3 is TGCAGTGCCCAACCGGGACAGGGGGCCTACGAGCAGTACTTC.

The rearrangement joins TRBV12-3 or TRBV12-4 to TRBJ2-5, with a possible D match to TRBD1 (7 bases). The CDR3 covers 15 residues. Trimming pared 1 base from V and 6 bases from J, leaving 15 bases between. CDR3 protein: CASSLGRGRSQTQYF. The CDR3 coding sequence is TGTGCCAGCAGTTTAGGGAGGGGGCGATCTCAGACCCAGTACTTC.

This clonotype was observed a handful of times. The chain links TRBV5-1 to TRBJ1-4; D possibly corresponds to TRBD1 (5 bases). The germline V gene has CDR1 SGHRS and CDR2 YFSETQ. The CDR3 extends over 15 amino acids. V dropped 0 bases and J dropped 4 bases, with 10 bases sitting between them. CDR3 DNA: TGCGCCAGCAGCTTGGACGGGGCCGATAATGAAAAACTGTTTTTT. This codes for CASSLDGADNEKLFF.

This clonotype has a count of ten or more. CDR3 nucleotide sequence: TGTGCCAGCAGCCTAGTGGGTCGGAGCGATCAGCCCCAGCATTTT. Its translation is CASSLVGRSDQPQHF. The rearrangement uses TRBV7-9 and TRBJ1-5; D is uncertain. Germline CDR1 reads SEHNR; CDR2 reads FQNEAQ (reference sequence). V was cut by 5 bases and J by 5 bases, with 16 bases left in between. The CDR3 is made up of 15 amino acids.

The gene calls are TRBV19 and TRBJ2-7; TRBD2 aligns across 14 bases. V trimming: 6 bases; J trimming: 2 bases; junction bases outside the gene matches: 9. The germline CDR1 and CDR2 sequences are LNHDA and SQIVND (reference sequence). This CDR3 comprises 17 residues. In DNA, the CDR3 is TGTGCCAGTAGCGCCCCGGGACTAGCGGGAGAAACCTACGAGCAGTACTTC. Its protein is CASSAPGLAGETYEQYF.

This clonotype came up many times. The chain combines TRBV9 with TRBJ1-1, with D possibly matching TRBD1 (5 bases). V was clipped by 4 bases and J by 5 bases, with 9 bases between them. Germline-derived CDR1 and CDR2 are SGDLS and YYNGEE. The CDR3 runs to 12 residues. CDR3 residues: CASSTDNTEAFF. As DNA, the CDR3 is TGTGCCAGCAGCACGGACAATACTGAAGCTTTCTTT.

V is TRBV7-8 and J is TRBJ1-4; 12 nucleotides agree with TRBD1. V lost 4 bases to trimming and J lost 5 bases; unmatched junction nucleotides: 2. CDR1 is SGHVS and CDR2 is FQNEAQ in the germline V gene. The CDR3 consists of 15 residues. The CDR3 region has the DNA TGTGCCAGCAGCTGGGACAGGGGGCGGAATGAAAAACTGTTTTTT. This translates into CASSWDRGRNEKLFF.